What follows are 32 T cell receptor beta chains derived from one specimen sequenced in a study of beta chain features in type 1 diabetes. Since all of the isolated RNA was reverse transcribed, expressed TCRB transcripts were what got sequenced. The table came from immunoSEQ multiplex PCR; TCRdb's copy has only in-frame clones and leaves some out. This sample has around 350,000 clones; 10% to 15% occur once, and the top ten carry about 0.017%. Specimen: naive CD4+ T cells from blood. These receptors originate from a man younger than 35 in good health.

The chain has TRBV6-5 and TRBJ2-7; 9 bases line up with TRBD1. Germline CDR1 MNHEY, CDR2 SVGAGI. Trimming removed 2 bases from V and 3 bases from J; junction bases left unmatched: 5. The CDR3 has 15 amino acids. CDR3 sequence reads: CASSYGDREIYEQYF. In DNA, the CDR3 is TGTGCCAGCAGTTACGGGGACAGGGAAATCTACGAGCAGTACTTC.

This clone was counted a few times. This chain uses TRBV2 with TRBJ2-1; TRBD2 matches at 10 bases. V was clipped by 6 bases and J by 14 bases; unmatched bases: 4. The CDR3 has 11 amino acids. Germline lookup yields CDR1 SNHLY and CDR2 FYNNEI. The CDR3 spells CASRIAGGEFF. The DNA of the CDR3 is TGTGCCAGCAGGATAGCGGGAGGAGAGTTCTTC. The full variable domain, rest sourced from reference TRBV2 and TRBJ2-1, is EPEVTQTPSHQVTQMGQEVILRCVPISNHLYFYWYRQILGQKVEFLVSFYNNEISEKSEIFDDQFSVERPDGSNFTLKIRSTKLEDSAMYFCASRIAGGEFFGPGTRLTVL.

V gene TRBV2 combines with J gene TRBJ1-6; no firm D call. Germline CDR1 and CDR2: SNHLY and FYNNEI. Trimming pared 0 bases from V and 9 bases from J, leaving 9 bases between. This CDR3 spans 14 amino acids. The CDR3 region is CASSEAPGSSPLHF. CDR3 sequence (DNA): TGTGCCAGCAGTGAAGCGCCGGGGAGTTCACCCCTCCACTTT. The full variable domain, completed using reference TRBV2 and TRBJ1-6, is EPEVTQTPSHQVTQMGQEVILRCVPISNHLYFYWYRQILGQKVEFLVSFYNNEISEKSEIFDDQFSVERPDGSNFTLKIRSTKLEDSAMYFCASSEAPGSSPLHFGNGTRLTVT.

This clone has only a few counts. The V and J genes are TRBV7-2 and TRBJ2-7; tentatively, D is TRBD2 (7 bases). The V end was cut by 5 bases, the J end by 3 bases, with 14 bases between. Germline lookup yields CDR1 SGHTA and CDR2 FQGNSA. The CDR3 runs 14 residues. The CDR3 region is CASSPRRGHYEQYF. The DNA of the CDR3 is TGTGCCAGCAGCCCTAGGCGGGGGCACTACGAGCAGTACTTC.

The sample holds a few counts of this clone. The chain combines TRBV7-6 with TRBJ2-1, with TRBD1 matching over 12 bases. The germline V gene encodes CDR1 SGHVS and CDR2 FNYEAQ. With V trimmed by 2 bases and J by 9 bases, 5 bases remained unmatched. The CDR3 spans 15 residues. In nucleotides, the CDR3 is TGTGCCAGCAGCTTACCGGGACAGGGGGCTGGTGAGCAGTTCTTC. Protein product: CASSLPGQGAGEQFF.

This chain connects TRBV29-1 to TRBJ1-2; D gene unclear. Trimming pared 4 bases from V and 4 bases from J, leaving 13 bases between. Germline V gives CDR1 SQVTM, CDR2 ANQGSEA. The CDR3 is 13 residues long. The CDR3 nucleotides read TGCAGCGTTGGATACGAGGAGGGCTATGGCTACACCTTC. Protein product: CSVGYEEGYGYTF. The complete variable domain, with remaining parts taken from reference TRBV29-1 and TRBJ1-2, reads SAVISQKPSRDICQRGTSLTIQCQVDSQVTMMFWYRQQPGQSLTLIATANQGSEATYESGFVIDKFPISRPNLTFSTLTVSNMSPEDSSIYLCSVGYEEGYGYTFGSGTRLTVV.

The chain is built from TRBV9 and TRBJ2-3; D may be TRBD1 (5 bases). The CDR3 length is 12 residues. Trimming removed 6 bases at V and 2 bases at J, with 7 bases between. Germline V lookup: CDR1 SGDLS, CDR2 YYNGEE. The CDR3 nucleotides read TGTGCCAGCACCAGGGTCACAGATACGCAGTATTTT. Translation gives CASTRVTDTQYF.

Of note for this clone: This CDR3 is also generated by other DNA sequences in the sample. CDR3 sequence reads: CASSKTGSYEQYF. The CDR3 DNA reads as TGTGCCAGCAGCAAGACAGGGTCCTACGAGCAGTACTTC. The chain couples TRBV28 to TRBJ2-7; 7 positions agree with TRBD1. V lost 6 bases to trimming and J lost 1 base; unmatched junction nucleotides: 3. The germline CDR1 and CDR2 sequences are MDHEN and SYDVKM. CDR3 length: 13 amino acids.

Only a few counts were recorded for this clone. V and J are TRBV7-2 and TRBJ2-7, with D maybe TRBD2 (6 bases). Trimming cost V 3 bases and J 2 bases, with 14 bases left between them. This CDR3 has 15 residues. Germline CDR1 SGHTA, CDR2 FQGNSA. The CDR3 DNA follows: TGTGCCAGCAGCTTGTCGAGCGGGTTCACCTACGAGCAGTACTTC. This translates into CASSLSSGFTYEQYF.

The chain uses TRBV27 and TRBJ2-5; D call uncertain. The germline gives CDR1 MNHEY, CDR2 SMNVEV (reference sequence). V lost 6 bases, J lost 1 base, and 3 bases lay in between. The CDR3 has 11 amino acids. For the CDR3, the DNA is TGTGCCAGCAGGGCCCAAGAGACCCAGTACTTC. It yields the protein CASRAQETQYF.

The genes are TRBV20-1 and TRBJ2-1; tentative D call: TRBD1 (5 bases). The CDR3 sequence is 11 residues long. The germline gives CDR1 DFQATT, CDR2 SNEGSKA (reference sequence). The CDR3 sequence is CSCTRVREQFF. The CDR3 nucleotides read TGCAGCTGTACCAGGGTCCGGGAGCAGTTCTTC.

This clone has a count of ten or more. This chain uses TRBV19 with TRBJ1-5; 9 positions agree with TRBD1. The ends lost 5 bases at V and 5 bases at J; junction bases unmatched: 1. Germline CDR1 is LNHDA and CDR2 is SQIVND (reference sequence). The CDR3 is made up of 13 amino acids. The CDR3 sequence is CASSRDRDQPQHF. The CDR3 nucleotides read TGTGCCAGTAGTCGGGACAGGGATCAGCCCCAGCATTTT.

The V call is TRBV30, the J call TRBJ2-7; 8 bases are a match to TRBD1. V lost 4 bases to trimming and J lost 3 bases; unmatched junction nucleotides: 11. Germline CDR1 reads GTSNPN; CDR2 reads SVGIG (reference sequence). The CDR3 sequence is 15 residues long. The CDR3 protein is CAWIPSGQVNYEQYF. In DNA, the CDR3 is TGTGCCTGGATCCCCTCGGGACAGGTTAACTACGAGCAGTACTTC.

The rearrangement uses TRBV9 and TRBJ2-5, with D perhaps matching TRBD1 (6 bases). The CDR3 spans 15 residues. Trimming removed 3 bases from V and 1 base from J, with 13 bases in between. Germline CDR1 SGDLS, CDR2 YYNGEE. The CDR3 DNA follows: TGTGCCAGCAGCGCCGGGACACTTGCCCAAGAGACCCAGTACTTC. Encoded protein: CASSAGTLAQETQYF.

The table lists this clone with a few counts. Within the sample, other DNA sequences also encode this same CDR3. The gene calls are TRBV7-2 and TRBJ2-7; 8 nucleotides line up with TRBD1. The CDR3 sequence is 14 residues long. Losses at the gene ends were 3 bases for V and 2 bases for J; bases not matched to a gene: 3. Germline CDR1 reads SGHTA; CDR2 reads FQGNSA. CDR3 amino acids: CASSFGQGPYEQYF. DNA for the CDR3: TGTGCCAGCAGCTTTGGACAGGGTCCCTACGAGCAGTACTTC.

This rearrangement joins TRBV27 to TRBJ2-3; TRBD2 agrees at 7 bases. CDR1 is MNHEY and CDR2 is SMNVEV in the germline V gene (reference sequence). J was trimmed by 8 bases and V by 6 bases; bases with no gene match: 5. The CDR3 sequence is 12 residues long. The CDR3 region has the DNA TGTGCCAGCAGCCCTCCGGGAGGTACGCAGTATTTT. Amino acids: CASSPPGGTQYF.

The chain couples TRBV5-1 to TRBJ2-5; D perhaps matches TRBD1 (6 bases). V was cut by 6 bases and J by 2 bases, with 11 bases left in between. The CDR3 is made up of 13 amino acids. Germline-derived CDR1 and CDR2 are SGHRS and YFSETQ. In nucleotides, the CDR3 is TGCGCCAGCACAGAGGGGACACAAGAGACCCAGTACTTC. Residues: CASTEGTQETQYF.

V usage is TRBV6-5 and J usage is TRBJ1-2, with 8 bases matching TRBD1. The germline V gene encodes CDR1 MNHEY and CDR2 SVGAGI. V lost 6 bases to trimming and J lost 4 bases; unmatched junction nucleotides: 4. This CDR3 region has 13 residues. CDR3 region: CASRPTGGYGYTF. DNA for the CDR3: TGTGCCAGCAGGCCAACAGGGGGCTATGGCTACACCTTC.

The chain links TRBV23-1 to TRBJ1-1, with D maybe TRBD1 (6 bases). TRBV23-1 is flagged as an ORF with uncertain function. V shed 0 bases and J shed 4 bases, with 21 bases lying between them. The CDR3 is 18 residues long. The DNA of the CDR3 is TGCGCCAGCAGTCAATCGAACGGAAGGGGGATGGGGTTCACTGAAGCTTTCTTT. Translating gives CASSQSNGRGMGFTEAFF.

The rearrangement joins TRBV6-4 to TRBJ2-3; D uncertain. The CDR3 is made up of 13 amino acids. Germline lookup yields CDR1 MRHNA and CDR2 SNTAGT. V was clipped by 6 bases and J by 6 bases, with 13 bases between them. CDR3: CASSSVWQDTQYF. CDR3 coding DNA: TGTGCCAGCAGCTCTGTATGGCAGGATACGCAGTATTTT.

The chain couples TRBV19 to TRBJ2-7; possible D gene TRBD2, 7 bases. Per germline, CDR1 LNHDA and CDR2 SQIVND (reference sequence). This CDR3 contains 13 residues. The V gene lost 4 bases and the J gene lost 4 bases, with 11 bases spanning the gap. CDR3 bases: TGTGCCAGTAGTAGGGGGGGCAGATACGAGCAGTACTTC. This encodes CASSRGGRYEQYF. The full variable domain, with the rest looked up from reference TRBV19 and TRBJ2-7, is DGGITQSPKYLFRKEGQNVTLSCEQNLNHDAMYWYRQDPGQGLRLIYYSQIVNDFQKGDIAEGYSVSREKKESFPLTVTSAQKNPTAFYLCASSRGGRYEQYFGPGTRLTVT.

This rearrangement joins TRBV18 to TRBJ2-7; TRBD2 is a possible D gene (5 bases). CDR3 length equals 15 residues. V lost 0 bases to trimming and J lost 3 bases, with 12 bases between them. Looked up from germline, CDR1 is KGHSH and CDR2 is LQKENI. CDR3 nucleotides: TGTGCCAGCTCACCACCCGGAGGCAGCAACTACGAGCAGTACTTC. Encoded protein: CASSPPGGSNYEQYF.

This clone occurred a few times. The chain links TRBV7-3 to TRBJ2-2, with 7 bases identical to TRBD2. Germline values: CDR1 SGHTA, CDR2 FQGTGA. V lost 4 bases to trimming and J lost 6 bases; unmatched junction nucleotides: 2. The CDR3 is made up of 13 amino acids. The CDR3 coding sequence is TGTGCCAGCAGCTCCGCGGGGGCCGGGGAGCTGTTTTTT. It translates to CASSSAGAGELFF.

The chain joins TRBV21-1 to TRBJ2-7; TRBD1, the table's D call, was not compared with the DNA. TRBV21-1 is marked as a pseudogene. The CDR3 is 16 residues long. The CDR3 DNA reads as TGTGCCAGCAGCAAACGTGGGGACAGGGAGTCCTACGAGCAGTACTTC. Amino acid sequence: CASSKRGDRESYEQYF.

This clone was picked up a small number of times. The chain recombines TRBV15 with TRBJ2-3; D might be TRBD1 (5 bases). This CDR3 contains 15 residues. V lost 0 bases and J lost 6, with 13 bases in between. Germline values: CDR1 LNHNV, CDR2 YYDKDF (reference sequence). The CDR3 DNA is TGTGCCACCAGCAGAGATGGACACCTAACGGATACGCAGTATTTT. Its protein product is CATSRDGHLTDTQYF.

The genes are TRBV4-1 and TRBJ1-2, with D perhaps TRBD1 (5 bases). Deletions cut 5 bases from V and 5 bases from J, with 15 bases between. Germline CDR1 is MGHRA and CDR2 is YSYEKL. This CDR3 contains 14 residues. In DNA form, the CDR3 reads TGCGCCAGCAGCGCCATTGGGGCTCCTTATGGCTACACCTTC. It encodes CASSAIGAPYGYTF.

This clone turned up a few times. The genes are TRBV18 and TRBJ2-3; 9 bases fit TRBD2. Germline V CDR1 and CDR2: KGHSH, LQKENI. The length of the CDR3 is 15 residues. Unmatched junction bases numbered 6, after V lost 2 bases and J lost 6 bases. CDR3 nucleotides: TGTGCCAGCTCACCATTAAGCGGGAGGATCGATACGCAGTATTTT. Amino acid sequence: CASSPLSGRIDTQYF.

The chain uses TRBV10-3 and TRBJ2-2; tentative D call: TRBD1 (5 bases). Germline loops: CDR1 ENHRY, CDR2 SYGVKD. This CDR3 comprises 14 residues. Trimming removed 8 bases at V and 4 bases at J, with 14 bases between. The CDR3 loop reads CAIRQGAGTGELFF. Here the CDR3 DNA reads TGTGCCATCCGTCAGGGCGCAGGCACCGGGGAGCTGTTTTTT.

This clone occurred a few times. The chain couples TRBV7-2 to TRBJ2-1, with TRBD2 as a possible D gene (6 bases). Germline V gene data show CDR1 as SGHTA and CDR2 as FQGNSA. Trimming cost V 2 bases and J 13 bases, with 9 bases left between them. This CDR3 has 11 residues. The CDR3 region is CASSLTEGQFF. The CDR3 DNA is TGTGCCAGCAGCTTAACGGAGGGACAGTTCTTC.

The V and J genes are TRBV4-3 and TRBJ1-1; tentatively, D is TRBD1 (5 bases). CDR1 is LGHNA and CDR2 is YSLEER in the germline V gene. The CDR3 is 14 amino acids. V was pared by 3 bases and J by 6 bases, with 14 bases between. CDR3 sequence reads: CASSQAIGVPEAFF. The CDR3 DNA sequence: TGCGCCAGCAGCCAGGCAATAGGGGTCCCTGAAGCTTTCTTT.

This clone turned up a few times. This sequence joins TRBV11-2 and TRBJ2-5; D ambiguous. The CDR3 runs 12 residues. CDR1 and CDR2 (germline): SGHAT, FQNNGV. Trimming stripped 6 bases from V and 5 bases from J, with 10 bases between. The CDR3 reads CASRKQLETQYF. CDR3 DNA: TGTGCCAGCAGAAAACAGCTGGAGACCCAGTACTTC.

The chain recombines TRBV15 with TRBJ1-3; D may be TRBD1 (6 bases). The CDR3 contains 16 residues. Between the trimmed V and J ends, which lost 0 bases and 5 bases, there was a span of 14 bases. Germline V gives CDR1 LNHNV, CDR2 YYDKDF (reference sequence). In nucleotides, the CDR3 is TGTGCCACCAGCAGAGATTTGGGCCAGGGGAGAAACACCATATATTTT. Its translation: CATSRDLGQGRNTIYF.